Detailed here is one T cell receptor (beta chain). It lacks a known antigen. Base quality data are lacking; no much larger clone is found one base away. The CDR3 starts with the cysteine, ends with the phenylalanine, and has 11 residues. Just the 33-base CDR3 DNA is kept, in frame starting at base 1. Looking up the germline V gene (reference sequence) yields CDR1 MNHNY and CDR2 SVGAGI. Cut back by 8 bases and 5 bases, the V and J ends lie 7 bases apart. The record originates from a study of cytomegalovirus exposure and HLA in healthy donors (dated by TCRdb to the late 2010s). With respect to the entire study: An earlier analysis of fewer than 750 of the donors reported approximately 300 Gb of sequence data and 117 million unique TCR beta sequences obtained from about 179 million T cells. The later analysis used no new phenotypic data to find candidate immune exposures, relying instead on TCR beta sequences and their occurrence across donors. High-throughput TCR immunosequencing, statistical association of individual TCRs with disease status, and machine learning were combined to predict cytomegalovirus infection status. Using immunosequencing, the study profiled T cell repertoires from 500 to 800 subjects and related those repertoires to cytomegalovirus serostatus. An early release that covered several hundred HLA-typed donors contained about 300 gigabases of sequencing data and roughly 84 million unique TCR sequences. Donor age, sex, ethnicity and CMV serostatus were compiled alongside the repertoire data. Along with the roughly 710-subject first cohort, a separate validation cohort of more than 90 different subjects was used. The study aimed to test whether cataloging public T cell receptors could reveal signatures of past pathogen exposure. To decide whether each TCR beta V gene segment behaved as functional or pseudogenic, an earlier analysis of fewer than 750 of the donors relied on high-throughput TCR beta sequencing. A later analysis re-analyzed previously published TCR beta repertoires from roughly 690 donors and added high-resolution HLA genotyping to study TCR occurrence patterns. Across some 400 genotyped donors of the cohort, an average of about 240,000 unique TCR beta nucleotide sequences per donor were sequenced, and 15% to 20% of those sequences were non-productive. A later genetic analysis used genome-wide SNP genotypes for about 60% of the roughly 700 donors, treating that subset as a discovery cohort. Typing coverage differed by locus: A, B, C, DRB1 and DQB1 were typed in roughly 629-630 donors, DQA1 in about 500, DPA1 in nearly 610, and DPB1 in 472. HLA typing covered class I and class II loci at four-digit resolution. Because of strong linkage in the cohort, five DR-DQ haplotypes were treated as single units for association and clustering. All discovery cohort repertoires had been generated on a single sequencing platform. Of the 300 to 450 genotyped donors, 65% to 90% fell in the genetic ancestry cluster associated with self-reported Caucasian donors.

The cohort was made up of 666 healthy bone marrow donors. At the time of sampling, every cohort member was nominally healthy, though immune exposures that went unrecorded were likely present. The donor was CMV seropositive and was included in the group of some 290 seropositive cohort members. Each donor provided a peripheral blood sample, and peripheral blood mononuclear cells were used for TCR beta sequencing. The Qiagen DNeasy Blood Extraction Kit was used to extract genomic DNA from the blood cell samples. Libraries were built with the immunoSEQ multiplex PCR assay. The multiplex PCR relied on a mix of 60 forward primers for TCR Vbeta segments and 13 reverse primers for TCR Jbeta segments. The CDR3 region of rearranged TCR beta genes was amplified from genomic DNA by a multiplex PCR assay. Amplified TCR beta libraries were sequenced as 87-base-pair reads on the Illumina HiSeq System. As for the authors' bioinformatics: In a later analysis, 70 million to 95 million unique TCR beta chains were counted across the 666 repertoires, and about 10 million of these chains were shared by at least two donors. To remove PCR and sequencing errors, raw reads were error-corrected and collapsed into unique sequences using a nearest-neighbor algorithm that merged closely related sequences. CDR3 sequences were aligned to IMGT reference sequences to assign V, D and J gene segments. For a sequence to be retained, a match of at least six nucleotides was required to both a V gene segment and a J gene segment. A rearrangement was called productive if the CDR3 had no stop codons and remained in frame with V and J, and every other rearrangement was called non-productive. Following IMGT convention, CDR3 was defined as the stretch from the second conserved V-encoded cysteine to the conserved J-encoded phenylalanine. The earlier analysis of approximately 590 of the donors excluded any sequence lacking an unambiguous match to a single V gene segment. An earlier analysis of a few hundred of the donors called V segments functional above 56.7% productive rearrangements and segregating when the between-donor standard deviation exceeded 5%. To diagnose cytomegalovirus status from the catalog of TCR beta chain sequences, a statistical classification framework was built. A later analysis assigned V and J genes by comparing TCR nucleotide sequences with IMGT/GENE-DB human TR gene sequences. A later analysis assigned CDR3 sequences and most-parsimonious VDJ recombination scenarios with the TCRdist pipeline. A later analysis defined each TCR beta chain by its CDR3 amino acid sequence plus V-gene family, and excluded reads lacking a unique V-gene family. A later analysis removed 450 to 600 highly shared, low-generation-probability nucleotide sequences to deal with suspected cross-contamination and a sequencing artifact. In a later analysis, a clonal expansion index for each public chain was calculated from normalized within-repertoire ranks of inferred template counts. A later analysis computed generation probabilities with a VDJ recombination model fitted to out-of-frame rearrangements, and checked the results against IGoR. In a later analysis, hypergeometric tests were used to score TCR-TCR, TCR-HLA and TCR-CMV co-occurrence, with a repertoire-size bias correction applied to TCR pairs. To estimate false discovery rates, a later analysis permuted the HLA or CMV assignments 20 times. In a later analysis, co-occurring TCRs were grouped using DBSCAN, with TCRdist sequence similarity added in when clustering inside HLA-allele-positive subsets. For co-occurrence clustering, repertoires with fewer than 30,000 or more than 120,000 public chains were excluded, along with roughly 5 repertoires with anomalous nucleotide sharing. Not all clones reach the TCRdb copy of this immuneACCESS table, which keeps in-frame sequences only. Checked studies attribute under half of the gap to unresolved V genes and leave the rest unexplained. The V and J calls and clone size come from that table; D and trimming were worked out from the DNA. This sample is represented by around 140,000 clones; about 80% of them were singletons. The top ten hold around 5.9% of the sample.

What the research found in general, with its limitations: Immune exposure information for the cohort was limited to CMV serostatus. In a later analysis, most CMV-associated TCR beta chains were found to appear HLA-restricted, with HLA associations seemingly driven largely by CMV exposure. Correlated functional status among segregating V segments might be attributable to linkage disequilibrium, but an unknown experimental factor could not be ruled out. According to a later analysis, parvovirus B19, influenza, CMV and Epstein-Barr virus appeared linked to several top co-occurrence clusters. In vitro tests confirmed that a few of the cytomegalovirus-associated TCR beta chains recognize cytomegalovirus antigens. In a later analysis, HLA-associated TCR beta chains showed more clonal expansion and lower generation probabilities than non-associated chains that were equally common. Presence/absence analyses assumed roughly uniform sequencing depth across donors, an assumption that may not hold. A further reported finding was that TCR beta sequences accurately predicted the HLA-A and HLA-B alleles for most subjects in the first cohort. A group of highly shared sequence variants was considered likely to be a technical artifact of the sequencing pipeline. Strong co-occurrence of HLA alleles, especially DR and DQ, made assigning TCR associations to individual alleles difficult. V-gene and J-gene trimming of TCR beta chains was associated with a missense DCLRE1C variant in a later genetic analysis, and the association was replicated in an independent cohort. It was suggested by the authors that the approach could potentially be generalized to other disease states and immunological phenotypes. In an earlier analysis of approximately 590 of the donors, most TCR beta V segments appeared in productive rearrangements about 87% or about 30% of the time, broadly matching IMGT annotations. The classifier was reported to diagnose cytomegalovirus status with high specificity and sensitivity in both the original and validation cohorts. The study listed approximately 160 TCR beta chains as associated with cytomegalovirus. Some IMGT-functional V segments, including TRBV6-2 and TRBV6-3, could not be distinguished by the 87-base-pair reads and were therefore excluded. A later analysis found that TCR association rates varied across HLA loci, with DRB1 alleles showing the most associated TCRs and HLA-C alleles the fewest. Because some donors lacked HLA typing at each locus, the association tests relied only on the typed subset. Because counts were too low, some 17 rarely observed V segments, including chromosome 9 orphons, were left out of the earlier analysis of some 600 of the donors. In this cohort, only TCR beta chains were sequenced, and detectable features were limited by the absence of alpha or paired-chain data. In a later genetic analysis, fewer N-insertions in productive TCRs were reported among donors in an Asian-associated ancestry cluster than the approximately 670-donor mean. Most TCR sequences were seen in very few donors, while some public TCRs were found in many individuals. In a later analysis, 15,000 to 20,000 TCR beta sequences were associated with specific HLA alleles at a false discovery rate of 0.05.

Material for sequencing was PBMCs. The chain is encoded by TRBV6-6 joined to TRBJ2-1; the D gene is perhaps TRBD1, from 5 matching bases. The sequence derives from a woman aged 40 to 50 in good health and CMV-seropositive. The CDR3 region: CASGAHNEQFF. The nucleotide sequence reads TGTGCCAGCGGGGCCCACAATGAGCAGTTCTTC.